These 30 T cell receptor beta chains were sequenced from one sample in a study of Ad26.COV2.S vaccination and SARS-CoV-2 variants. Data came from immunoSEQ multiplex PCR; TCRdb stores just in-frame clones and leaves some out. The sample lists about 350,000 clones, 75% to 90% seen once, with approximately 5% in the top ten. Treatment of the sample: roughly 19 received Ad26.COV2.S at low or high dose, single or two shots; several received placebo; per-sample allocation not given. Each sample was drawn 63 days after the first injection (of vaccine or placebo). Source: peripheral blood, taken in a trial of Ad26.COV2.S vaccine versus placebo. These receptor sequences come from a person aged 18-65 years who received the Ad26.COV2.S COVID-19 vaccine or a placebo.

This rearrangement joins TRBV7-2 to TRBJ2-2; D possibly corresponds to TRBD1 (6 bases). The CDR3 spans 15 residues. Germline V lookup: CDR1 SGHTA, CDR2 FQGNSA. V was pared by 5 bases and J by 4 bases, with 14 bases between. CDR3 nucleotides: TGTGCCAGCAGCAACTATGACAGGAGCACCGGGGAGCTGTTTTTT. Residues: CASSNYDRSTGELFF.

The V gene is TRBV7-2, the J gene TRBJ2-5, with TRBD1 as a possible D gene (5 bases). This CDR3 spans 15 amino acids. Germline values: CDR1 SGHTA, CDR2 FQGNSA. Deletions cut 5 bases from V and 2 bases from J, with 15 bases between. DNA for the CDR3: TGTGCCAGCAGCCTAGGACACGTTCAGCAAGAGACCCAGTACTTC. Its protein is CASSLGHVQQETQYF.

The chain carries TRBV3-1 (or the pseudogene TRBV3-2) and TRBJ2-7; D remains ambiguous. Germline loops: CDR1 LGHDT, CDR2 YNNKEL (reference sequence). The V end lost 0 bases, the J end lost 4 bases, and 10 bases lay between the germline ends. This CDR3 contains 14 residues. The CDR3 region is CASSQDSAAYEQYF. As DNA, the CDR3 is TGTGCCAGCAGCCAAGATTCGGCGGCGTACGAGCAGTACTTC.

This chain uses TRBV5-4 with TRBJ2-1; 7 positions match TRBD2. Germline trimming cut 3 bases from V and 9 bases from J; bases unmatched to any gene: 9. The germline CDR1 and CDR2 sequences are SGHNT and YYREEE (reference sequence). The CDR3 is made up of 14 amino acids. The CDR3 region is CASSSGGSFTEQFF. In DNA, the CDR3 is TGTGCCAGCAGCTCGGGGGGTAGTTTCACTGAGCAGTTCTTC.

This clone was detected only once. V and J are TRBV6-5 and TRBJ2-6; 7 bases align to TRBD1. In germline, CDR1 is MNHEY, CDR2 SVGAGI. The V segment lost 8 bases and the J segment 0 bases; nucleotides outside the gene matches: 4. This CDR3 contains 15 residues. The CDR3, as DNA: TGTGCCAGCGGGGACAGAAACTCTGGGGCCAACGTCCTGACTTTC. This gives the protein CASGDRNSGANVLTF.

In its sample, this clone was seen a few times. The chain joins TRBV11-2 to TRBJ2-5, with D uncertain. The germline CDR1 and CDR2 sequences are SGHAT and FQNNGV. V lost 1 base to trimming and J lost 2 bases, with 11 bases between them. This CDR3 has 15 amino acids. CDR3 sequence reads: CASSLAPVRQETQYF. The CDR3 region has the DNA TGTGCCAGCAGCTTAGCGCCGGTTAGACAAGAGACCCAGTACTTC.

This chain uses TRBV29-1 with TRBJ1-1; D is perhaps TRBD1 (6 bases). The CDR3 is 11 amino acids. Germline loops: CDR1 SQVTM, CDR2 ANQGSEA. Trimming shortened V by 7 bases and J by 6 bases, and 12 bases separated the two germline ends. The DNA of the CDR3 is TGCAGCGGCCTTAAGGGGGCTGAAGCTTTCTTT. Translated, it gives CSGLKGAEAFF.

V is TRBV7-2 and J is TRBJ2-3, with 8 bases lining up with TRBD1. The CDR3 consists of 18 residues. Trimming took 1 base from V and 3 from J; bases not matched to a gene: 12. The germline gives CDR1 SGHTA, CDR2 FQGNSA. In nucleotides, the CDR3 is TGTGCCAGCAGCTTAGTTAGTTGGGGGGACAGGAATACAGATACGCAGTATTTT. This gives the protein CASSLVSWGDRNTDTQYF.

The chain joins TRBV5-1 to TRBJ2-2; 8 bases line up with TRBD1. Trimming removed 0 bases from V and 7 bases from J; junction bases left unmatched: 5. The CDR3 is 15 amino acids. The germline gives CDR1 SGHRS, CDR2 YFSETQ. The DNA for the CDR3 is TGCGCCAGCAGCTTGGTTCCCAGGGGGCACGGGGAGCTGTTTTTT. Protein product: CASSLVPRGHGELFF.

The gene calls are TRBV20-1 and TRBJ2-3; D gene uncertain. This CDR3 has 11 amino acids. CDR1 and CDR2 from the germline V gene are DFQATT and SNEGSKA (reference sequence). The V and J ends lost 1 base and 8 bases respectively, with 7 bases between them. This chain's CDR3 is CSARVGGTQYF. The DNA for the CDR3 is TGCAGTGCTAGAGTGGGCGGTACGCAGTATTTT.

The V gene is TRBV12-3 or TRBV12-4, the J gene TRBJ1-5; no clear D gene. There are 12 residues in the CDR3. The V end lost 5 bases, the J end lost 0 bases, and 2 bases lay between the germline ends. This CDR3 reads CASSHSNQPQHF. Here the CDR3 DNA reads TGTGCCAGCAGTCATAGCAATCAGCCCCAGCATTTT.

V and J are TRBV2 and TRBJ1-1, with 11 bases matching TRBD1. CDR3 length: 17 residues. Germline CDR1 SNHLY, CDR2 FYNNEI. J lost 2 bases, V lost 5 bases, and 10 bases had no gene match. CDR3 nucleotides: TGTGCCAGCAGTCCCGGGACAGGGGGTTTTACTAACACTGAAGCTTTCTTT. Translation: CASSPGTGGFTNTEAFF.

The chain is built from TRBV27 and TRBJ2-7; 7 positions agree with TRBD1. Germline V lookup: CDR1 MNHEY, CDR2 SMNVEV (reference sequence). Trimming cost V 6 bases and J 6 bases; bases outside gene matches: 11. The CDR3 covers 14 residues. The CDR3 nucleotides are TGTGCCAGCAGCCGCGAGAGGGGGCGGCCCGAGCAGTACTTC. It codes for CASSRERGRPEQYF.

The rearrangement joins TRBV6-6 to TRBJ2-7, with D perhaps assigned TRBD1 or TRBD2 (6 bases each). The length of the CDR3 is 15 residues. V gave up 2 bases and J gave up 6 bases, with 17 bases separating them. In germline, CDR1 is MNHNY, CDR2 SVGAGI (reference sequence). The CDR3 nucleotides are TGTGCCAGCAGTTACGGCCAGGGGAGGAGCTCCGAGCAGTACTTC. It translates to CASSYGQGRSSEQYF.

The chain carries TRBV9 and TRBJ2-7, with 10 bases identical to TRBD1. V trimming: 4 bases; J trimming: 3 bases; junction bases outside the gene matches: 4. The CDR3 is made up of 14 amino acids. Per germline, CDR1 SGDLS and CDR2 YYNGEE. The CDR3 is CASSPGDRGYEQYF. DNA of the CDR3: TGTGCCAGCAGCCCTGGGGACAGGGGCTACGAGCAGTACTTC.

The chain is built from TRBV5-1 and TRBJ1-1, with unresolved D. From germline, CDR1 is SGHRS and CDR2 YFSETQ. Trimming took 4 bases from V and 4 from J, leaving 11 bases between them. This CDR3 is built from 13 residues. The chain's CDR3 is CASSQGWGTEAFF. The CDR3 DNA reads as TGCGCCAGCAGCCAAGGGTGGGGCACTGAAGCTTTCTTT.

The rearrangement links TRBV7-8 to TRBJ1-4; D ambiguous. The CDR3 extends over 15 amino acids. Germline CDR1 is SGHVS and CDR2 is FQNEAQ. V lost 2 bases, J lost 10 bases, and 17 bases lay in between. This chain's CDR3 is CASSLTDFNEGKLFF. Here the CDR3 DNA reads TGTGCCAGCAGCTTAACGGACTTTAATGAAGGAAAACTGTTTTTT.

The genes are TRBV3-1 (or the pseudogene TRBV3-2) and TRBJ1-5; 9 bases agree with TRBD1. CDR3 length: 17 amino acids. J lost 2 bases, V lost 1 base, and 6 bases had no gene match. Germline-derived CDR1 and CDR2 are LGHDT and YNNKEL (reference sequence). The CDR3 loop is CASSQVWTGEGNQPQHF. Here the CDR3 DNA reads TGTGCCAGCAGCCAAGTCTGGACAGGGGAGGGCAATCAGCCCCAGCATTTT.

This chain connects TRBV7-2 to TRBJ1-6; the match to TRBD1 covers 9 bases. The CDR3 has 15 residues. Trimming removed 4 bases from V and 7 bases from J; junction bases left unmatched: 5. Germline assignment: CDR1 SGHTA and CDR2 FQGNSA. The CDR3 region is CASSWDRAGNSPLHF. The DNA of the CDR3 is TGTGCCAGCAGCTGGGACAGGGCGGGAAATTCACCCCTCCACTTT.

The table lists this clone with a count of one. The chain joins TRBV6-4 to TRBJ2-2; 11 bases are a match to TRBD1. CDR1 and CDR2 (germline): MRHNA, SNTAGT. The CDR3 sequence is 16 residues long. The V segment lost 0 bases and the J segment 6 bases; nucleotides outside the gene matches: 3. Here the CDR3 DNA reads TGTGCCAGCAGTGACTCGGACAGGGGGCGCCCCGGGGAGCTGTTTTTT. Translating gives CASSDSDRGRPGELFF.

The chain recombines TRBV27 with TRBJ2-1, with 10 bases identical to TRBD2. Germline CDR1 and CDR2: MNHEY and SMNVEV (reference sequence). The CDR3 runs to 15 residues. The V and J ends lost 8 bases and 5 bases, in that order; junction bases with no gene match: 9. In DNA, the CDR3 is TGTGCCAGCGGGATAAGCGGGGGGGCCCACAATGAGCAGTTCTTC. Translated: CASGISGGAHNEQFF.

The chain couples TRBV11-2 to TRBJ1-2; D is possibly TRBD1 (5 bases). With 1 base removed from V and 8 bases from J, the gap between germline ends came to 17 bases. Germline V CDR1 and CDR2: SGHAT, FQNNGV. The CDR3 runs 15 residues. In nucleotides, the CDR3 is TGTGCCAGCAGCTTAGCCCGGCAGGGCTTTTTGGGCTACACCTTC. Protein sequence: CASSLARQGFLGYTF. Based on the CDR3 plus reference TRBV11-2 and TRBJ1-2, the full variable domain is EAGVAQSPRYKIIEKRQSVAFWCNPISGHATLYWYQQILGQGPKLLIQFQNNGVVDDSQLPKDRFSAERLKGVDSTLKIQPAKLEDSAVYLCASSLARQGFLGYTFGSGTRLTVV.

J is TRBJ1-1 and V is TRBV5-6, with 7 bases lining up with TRBD1. The length of the CDR3 is 15 residues. J lost 4 bases, V lost 0 bases, and 6 bases had no gene match. Germline values: CDR1 SGHDT, CDR2 YYEEEE. CDR3 DNA sequence: TGTGCCAGCAGCTTGGAGGTGAACAGGGGCACTGAAGCTTTCTTT. Translation: CASSLEVNRGTEAFF.

The genes are TRBV9 and TRBJ2-2; 12 nucleotides line up with TRBD1. The CDR3 is 18 amino acids. CDR1 SGDLS and CDR2 YYNGEE come from the germline V gene. The junction had 10 bases not matched to a gene; V was cut back by 4 bases and J by 3 bases. The CDR3 is CASSISPGQGAHTGELFF. CDR3 bases: TGTGCCAGCAGCATTTCGCCGGGACAGGGGGCGCACACCGGGGAGCTGTTTTTT. The full variable domain, with the rest looked up from reference TRBV9 and TRBJ2-2, is DSGVTQTPKHLITATGQRVTLRCSPRSGDLSVYWYQQSLDQGLQFLIQYYNGEERAKGNILERFSAQQFPDLHSELNLSSLELGDSALYFCASSISPGQGAHTGELFFGEGSRLTVL.

The chain combines TRBV19 with TRBJ1-6; tentatively, D is TRBD1 (6 bases). There are 12 residues in the CDR3. Trimming took off 3 bases at V and 13 bases at J, with 10 bases between the two ends. The germline V gene encodes CDR1 LNHDA and CDR2 SQIVND (reference sequence). CDR3 in DNA: TGTGCCAGTAGTATTGGACAGCGGCCCCTCCACTTT. Its protein product is CASSIGQRPLHF.

The J gene is TRBJ1-1, the V gene TRBV27, with unresolved D. The CDR3 is made up of 14 amino acids. Trimming left V 3 bases short and J 1 base short, with 9 bases between. Per germline, CDR1 MNHEY and CDR2 SMNVEV (reference sequence). This CDR3 is CASSFGTANTEAFF. The CDR3 nucleotides are TGTGCCAGCAGTTTCGGTACAGCGAACACTGAAGCTTTCTTT.

The chain has TRBV10-3 and TRBJ2-7; TRBD1 matches 7 bases. The length of the CDR3 is 12 residues. Germline V CDR1 and CDR2: ENHRY, SYGVKD. The J segment lost 5 bases and the V segment lost 8 bases, leaving 6 bases of the junction unmatched. DNA of the CDR3: TGTGCCATCGGGACAGAAATCAACGAGCAGTACTTC. Translation: CAIGTEINEQYF.

This clone has only one observation. This sequence joins TRBV18 and TRBJ1-1; the D is unclear. V was cut by 6 bases and J by 4 bases, with 9 bases left in between. From germline, CDR1 is KGHSH and CDR2 LQKENI. The CDR3 sequence is 12 residues long. The CDR3 coding sequence is TGTGCCAGCTCTTATGACCGCACTGAAGCTTTCTTT. Protein product: CASSYDRTEAFF.

In DNA, the CDR3 is TGTGCCAGCAGCAAGACCAGGGCGAACCCCTACGAGCAGTACTTC. Protein sequence: CASSKTRANPYEQYF. The rearrangement joins TRBV7-8 to TRBJ2-7; possibly TRBD1 for D (5 bases). The CDR3 runs 15 residues. The V end was cut by 5 bases, the J end by 2 bases, with 16 bases between. Germline assignment: CDR1 SGHVS and CDR2 FQNEAQ.

The table lists this clone with a few counts. The chain carries TRBV5-5 and TRBJ2-7, with 7 positions matching TRBD1. The CDR3 has 13 residues. The V gene's germline CDR1 is SGHKS and CDR2 YYEKEE (reference sequence). The V segment lost 2 bases and the J segment 6 bases; nucleotides outside the gene matches: 5. The CDR3 nucleotides are TGTGCCAGCAGCTTCGGGACAGCTTCCGAGCAGTACTTC. Amino acids: CASSFGTASEQYF.